The text below deals with one T cell receptor (beta chain). The CDR3 length is 13 residues. The V and J ends lost 3 bases and 3 bases, in that order; junction bases with no gene match: 2. CDR1 and CDR2 from the germline V gene are SGHRS and YFSETQ. The source of the sample is a study of blood T cell repertoires in COVID-19. TCRdb keeps only in-frame clones here, not all; method: immunoSEQ multiplex PCR. The table lists tens of thousands of clones, under 95% of them singletons. Sequences were obtained from peripheral blood. The chain recombines TRBV5-1 with TRBJ2-7, with 8 bases matching TRBD1. The receptor's source is a man aged 70 or older with active COVID-19. The CDR3 nucleotides read TGCGCCAGCAGCTCCGGGACAGGCTACGAGCAGTACTTC. Protein: CASSSGTGYEQYF.